This TCR beta chain was identified during a study of early T cells in non-severe SARS-CoV-2 infection. Whole-study context: Sequencing was performed on bulk RNA from unsorted whole blood, leaving chains unpaired. Study-wide results and caveats: Anti-spike CD8 responses were favored in VDJdb matching, and private and CD4 specificities were missed.

This clonotype was detected many times. Its antigen remains unidentified. This CDR3 spans 14 amino acids. The V end was cut by 5 bases, the J end by 8 bases, with 18 bases between. Looked up from germline, CDR1 is SGHTA and CDR2 is FQGNSA. Unique molecular identifiers were affixed to single, distinct cDNA molecules. TCRdb passed the 5' RACE reads through MiXCR, listing each CDR3 protein once. The sample records 25,000 to 30,000 distinct CDR3 sequences, 4% to 5.5% being singletons. The specimen sequenced was whole blood. This TCR was recovered from an adult who was a healthcare worker with PCR-confirmed SARS-CoV-2 infection or an uninfected control (not recorded which). This chain connects TRBV7-2 to TRBJ1-2; D is uncertain. The CDR3 reads CASSRRVAGYGYTF. The DNA of the CDR3 is TGTGCCAGCAGCCGGCGGGTCGCGGGGTACGGCTACACCTTC.